This TCR beta chain stems from a study of beta chain features in type 1 diabetes (dated by TCRdb to between 2017 and 2018). Regarding the research as a whole: Mean age, gender distribution, total cell number and subset yield did not differ between patients and healthy donors. Regulatory and stem cell-like memory subsets were isolated from only 8 patients and roughly 8 healthy donors, whereas naive and central memory subsets came from all 30 or so donors. The study compared TCRB repertoires of sorted circulating CD4+ T cell subsets between recently diagnosed type 1 diabetes patients and matched healthy donors. Across all samples, some 100,000,000 sorted cells were examined, and cell number per subset correlated strongly with RNA yield.

Study-level results and caveats: Because cDNA rather than genomic DNA was sequenced, highly expressing activated cells could have been over-represented, although no difference in activation and CD3 levels was found between groups. A moderate but significant shortening of TCRB CDR3 length was observed in type 1 diabetes patients in all four CD4+ subsets. Because the HLA sub-analyses included only small numbers of individuals, any influence of HLA type on TCRB rearrangement was left unresolved. PCR might favor shorter templates, but patient and control samples were amplified and corrected together, so any skew would affect both groups equally. Naive, central memory and regulatory TCRB repertoires appeared to be more similar among patients than among healthy donors. Fewer insertions and more nucleotide deletions at VDJ recombination sites were observed in patients with type 1 diabetes, implying thymic rearrangement abnormalities.

The entire amount of isolated RNA was reverse transcribed using the High Capacity cDNA Reverse Transcription Kit, so the sequenced TCRB transcripts were expressed ones. Deep immunoSEQ sequencing was performed on naive, central memory and regulatory T cell samples, with an average of roughly 3.6 million total reads per sample. Sorted cells were lysed in RLT buffer and RNA was extracted with DNase-treated RNeasy Micro or Mini kits, depending on cell number. To prevent cross-contamination, each cell subset was processed individually, whereas patient and healthy donor samples were processed jointly. The immunoSEQ multiplex PCR was used to amplify TCRB sequences from cDNA, generating 87-bp fragments that spanned the CDR3 region. Amplicons were sequenced on the Illumina HiSeq platform. As for how the authors treated the data: PCR bias was computationally corrected using synthetic template baselines, reads within Hamming distance 2 were collapsed, and singletons that could not be merged were discarded. Reads were aligned against IMGT so that V, D and J genes, CDR3 length and insertions or deletions at six rearrangement sites could be assigned. Within each subset, clonotype counts were normalized to sorted cell number, and only after that were true diversity and Gini coefficients computed with the tcR R package. Repertoire sharing was quantified using the overlap coefficient calculated on TCRB nucleotide sequences. TCRdb provides this immuneACCESS table in a form limited to in-frame rearrangements. Some clones are lacking; in checked studies, under half of them reflect an unresolved V gene, and why the rest are absent is not known. V and J calls and clone size are given by that table; D and trimming were obtained from the DNA. The sample table holds 250,000 or so clones, of which 27% were seen once. The top ten constitute around 4% of the sample.

From each donor, a single peripheral blood sample of 100 to 150 mL on average was drawn into heparinised tubes. A BD FACSAria II was used to sort naive, central memory, regulatory and stem cell-like memory CD4+ T cells with a panel that included CD45RO, CCR7, CD25, CD127, CD95 and CD27. Purity was above 98% for every sorted population. PBMCs were isolated immediately by Lymphoprep density gradient centrifugation and stained directly without culture. Samples were stained and sorted in pairs, with one healthy donor and one patient per experiment, so that batch effects were minimized. The CDR3 holds 11 amino acids from the cysteine to the phenylalanine. Only the CDR3 DNA stays, 33 bases, in frame from base 1. V sheds 2 bases and J sheds 10 bases, leaving 6 bases between their ends. The CDR1 and CDR2 encoded by the germline V gene (reference sequence) are MNHNY and SVGAGI. A word on this clone: Its antigen specificity is not known. No quality values exist for individual bases; no much larger clone is one base distant.

The sequenced sample was central memory CD4+ T cells from blood. The sequence is built from TRBV6-6 and TRBJ2-1; no D gene can be assigned with confidence. The sequence derives from a young man in good health. The CDR3 in this case is CASSYRQEQFF. The DNA is as follows: TGTGCCAGCAGTTACAGGCAAGAGCAGTTCTTC.